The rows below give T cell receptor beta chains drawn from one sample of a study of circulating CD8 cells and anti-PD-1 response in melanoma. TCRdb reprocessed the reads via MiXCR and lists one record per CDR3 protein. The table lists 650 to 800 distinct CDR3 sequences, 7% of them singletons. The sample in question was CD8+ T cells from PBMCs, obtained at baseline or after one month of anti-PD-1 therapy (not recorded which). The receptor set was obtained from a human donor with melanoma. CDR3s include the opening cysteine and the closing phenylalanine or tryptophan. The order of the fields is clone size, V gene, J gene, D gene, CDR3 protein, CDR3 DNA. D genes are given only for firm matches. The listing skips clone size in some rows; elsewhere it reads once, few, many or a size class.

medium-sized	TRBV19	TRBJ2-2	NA	CASTVPGRDTGELFF	TGTGCCAGTACTGTTCCCGGGCGGGACACCGGGGAGCTGTTTTTT
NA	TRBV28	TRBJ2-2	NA	CASRKSISLHGELFF	TGTGCCAGCAGAAAGTCCATCAGTCTTCACGGGGAGCTGTTTTTT
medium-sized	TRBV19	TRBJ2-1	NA	CASSTTYNEQFF	TGTGCCAGTAGTACTACTTACAATGAGCAGTTCTTC
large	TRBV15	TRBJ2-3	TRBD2	CATSRRGESTDTQYF	TGTGCCACCAGCAGACGGGGGGAGAGCACAGATACGCAGTATTTT
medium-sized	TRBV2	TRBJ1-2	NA	CASSEGPAPNYGYTF	TGTGCCAGCAGTGAGGGTCCTGCCCCTAACTATGGCTACACCTTC
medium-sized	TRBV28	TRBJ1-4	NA	CASSFLTGRGEKLFF	TGTGCCAGCAGTTTCCTCACAGGGCGAGGGGAAAAACTGTTTTTT
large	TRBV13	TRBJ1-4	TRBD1	CASSHQQGSSEKLFF	TGTGCCAGCAGCCACCAACAGGGGTCTAGTGAAAAACTGTTTTTT
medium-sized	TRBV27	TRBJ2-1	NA	CASKLGALYNEQFF	TGTGCCAGCAAATTGGGGGCCCTTTACAATGAGCAGTTCTTC
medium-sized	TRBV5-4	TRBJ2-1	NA	CVAQASSYNEQFF	TGCGTCGCACAGGCGAGCTCCTACAATGAGCAGTTCTTC
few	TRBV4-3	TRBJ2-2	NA	CASGQDVPGEDTGELFF	TGCGCCAGCGGCCAAGATGTGCCAGGGGAGGATACCGGGGAGCTGTTTTTT
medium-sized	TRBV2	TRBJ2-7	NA	CAITGTDSYEQYF	TGTGCCATCACAGGAACAGACTCCTACGAGCAGTACTTC
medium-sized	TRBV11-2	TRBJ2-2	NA	CASSFGQAYTGELFF	TGTGCCAGCAGCTTTGGGCAGGCTTACACCGGGGAGCTGTTTTTT
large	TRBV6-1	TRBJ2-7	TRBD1	CASWDSLDYEQYF	TGTGCCAGCTGGGACAGTCTCGACTACGAGCAGTACTTC
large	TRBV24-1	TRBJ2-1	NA	CATSGVGNYNEQFF	TGTGCCACCAGTGGGGTTGGAAACTACAATGAGCAGTTCTTC
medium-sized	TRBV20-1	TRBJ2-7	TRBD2	CSARSGTSGSLGVEQYF	TGCAGTGCTAGGTCCGGGACTAGCGGGAGCTTGGGTGTCGAGCAGTACTTC
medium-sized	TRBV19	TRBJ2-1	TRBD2	CASTDTGTTVGLEQFF	TGTGCCAGTACTGATACCGGGACTACGGTAGGCCTTGAGCAGTTCTTC
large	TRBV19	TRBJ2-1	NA	CASTGVAYNEQFF	TGTGCCAGTACGGGGGTGGCCTACAATGAGCAGTTCTTC
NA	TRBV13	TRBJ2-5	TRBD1	CASSLRQGRQETQYF	TGTGCCAGCAGTCTGAGACAGGGGCGACAAGAGACCCAGTACTTC
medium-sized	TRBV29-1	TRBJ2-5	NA	CSATRLVLHGRSETQYF	TGCAGCGCCACAAGGCTAGTGCTGCACGGGAGAAGTGAGACCCAGTACTTC
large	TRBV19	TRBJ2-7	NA	CASSIGPSSVEQYF	TGTGCCAGTAGTATCGGTCCCTCCTCGGTCGAGCAGTACTTC
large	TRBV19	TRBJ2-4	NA	CASSIAIRNIQYF	TGTGCCAGTAGTATCGCCATAAGAAACATTCAGTACTTC
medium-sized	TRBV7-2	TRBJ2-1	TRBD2	CASSFLAGGLNEQFF	TGTGCCAGCAGCTTTCTAGCGGGGGGGCTCAATGAGCAGTTCTTC
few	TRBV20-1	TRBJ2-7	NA	CSARIGTSPYEQYF	TGCAGTGCTAGAATCGGGACATCTCCCTACGAGCAGTACTTC
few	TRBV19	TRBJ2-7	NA	CASSKRRDATTYEQYF	TGTGCCAGTAGTAAAAGGCGGGACGCGACCACCTACGAGCAGTACTTC
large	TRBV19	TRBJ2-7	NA	CASSLQTFYEQYF	TGTGCCAGTAGTCTGCAGACTTTCTACGAGCAGTACTTC
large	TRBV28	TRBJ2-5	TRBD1	CASRGQGETQYF	TGTGCCAGCAGAGGACAGGGGGAGACCCAGTACTTC
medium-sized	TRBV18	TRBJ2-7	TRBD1	CASSRSPFPQGAEQYF	TGTGCCAGCTCACGCTCCCCTTTTCCCCAGGGGGCCGAGCAGTACTTC
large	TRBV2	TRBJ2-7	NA	CASTLTDSYEQYF	TGTGCCAGCACCTTGACAGATTCCTACGAGCAGTACTTC
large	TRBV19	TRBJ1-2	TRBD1	CASSPSDRAFGGYTF	TGTGCCAGTAGTCCCTCGGACAGGGCTTTCGGTGGCTACACCTTC